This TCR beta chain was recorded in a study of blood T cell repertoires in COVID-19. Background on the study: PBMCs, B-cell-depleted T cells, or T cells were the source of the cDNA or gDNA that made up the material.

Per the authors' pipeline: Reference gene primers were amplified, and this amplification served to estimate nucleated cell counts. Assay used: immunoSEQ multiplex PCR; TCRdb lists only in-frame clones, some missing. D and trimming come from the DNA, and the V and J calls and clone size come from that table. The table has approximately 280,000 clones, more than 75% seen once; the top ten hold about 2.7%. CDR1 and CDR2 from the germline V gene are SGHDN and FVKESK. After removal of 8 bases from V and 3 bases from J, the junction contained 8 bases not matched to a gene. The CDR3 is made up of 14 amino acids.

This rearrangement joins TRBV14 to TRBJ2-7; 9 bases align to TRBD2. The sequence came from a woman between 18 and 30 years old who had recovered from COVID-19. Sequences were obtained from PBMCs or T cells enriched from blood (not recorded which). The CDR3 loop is CASRPTLAGYEQYF. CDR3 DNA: TGTGCCAGCCGACCGACACTAGCGGGCTACGAGCAGTACTTC.